This TCR beta chain was identified in a study of blood T cell repertoires in COVID-19. Study as a whole: COVID-19 samples collected from the United States, Italy and Spain covered acute and convalescent phases. PBMCs, B-cell-depleted T cells, or T cells provided the cDNA or gDNA that made up the material.

CDR3 length: 12 amino acids. The ends were cut back, 3 bases at V and 4 bases at J, with 10 bases in the middle. Germline CDR1 reads SQVTM; CDR2 reads ANQGSEA. As originally analysed: By means of reference gene primer amplification, nucleated cell counts were estimated. Assay used: immunoSEQ multiplex PCR; TCRdb lists only in-frame clones, some missing. V, J and clone size are taken as reported in that table, and D and trimming were inferred from the DNA itself. The sample holds about 68,000 clones, 65% to 90% seen once. The receptor's source is a man aged 45-60 years with acute or convalescent COVID-19. Sequencing used peripheral blood. The V and J genes are TRBV29-1 and TRBJ2-7; a weak D match, TRBD2 (6 bases). CDR3 amino acids: CSVEARGYEQYF. The CDR3 DNA sequence: TGCAGCGTTGAGGCCCGGGGGTACGAGCAGTACTTC.